The rows below give T cell receptor beta chains drawn from one sample of a study of cytomegalovirus exposure and HLA in healthy donors. Assay used: immunoSEQ multiplex PCR; TCRdb lists only in-frame clones, some missing. The sample consists of 130,000 or so clones, 8.5% to 10% of them appearing once. The sequencing input was PBMCs. Receptor source: a man aged 40-50 years in good health and CMV-seronegative. The CDR3 runs from the conserved cysteine through the conserved F or W. Fields, in order: D gene, V gene, J gene, clone size, CDR3 DNA, CDR3 protein. D genes are given only for firm matches. Size is stated for part of the rows, as once, few or many counts, or as a class when the clone is expanded.

d_call: NA
v_call: TRBV19
j_call: TRBJ2-1
clone_size: NA
cdr3_nt: TGTGCCAGTAGTGCCCAGGGAGGGGGGAATGAGCAGTTCTTC
cdr3_aa: CASSAQGGGNEQFF

d_call: NA
v_call: TRBV11-2
j_call: TRBJ1-2
clone_size: NA
cdr3_nt: TGTGCCAGCAGCGCCGGACAGTTCTATGGCTACACCTTC
cdr3_aa: CASSAGQFYGYTF

d_call: NA
v_call: TRBV7-9
j_call: TRBJ1-6
clone_size: few
cdr3_nt: TGTGCCAGCAGCTTAGGGGGGGATTATTCACCCCTCCACTTT
cdr3_aa: CASSLGGDYSPLHF

d_call: NA
v_call: TRBV28
j_call: TRBJ2-3
clone_size: NA
cdr3_nt: TGTGCCAGCAGTGGCGGAGTAGCGAGGGCAGATACGCAGTATTTT
cdr3_aa: CASSGGVARADTQYF

d_call: NA
v_call: TRBV19
j_call: TRBJ1-6
clone_size: NA
cdr3_nt: TGTGCCAGTAGTGGCGGAAATTCACCCCTCCACTTT
cdr3_aa: CASSGGNSPLHF

d_call: NA
v_call: TRBV19
j_call: TRBJ2-1
clone_size: few
cdr3_nt: TGTGCCAGTAGTATAGCGGGGGATTACAATGAGCAGTTCTTC
cdr3_aa: CASSIAGDYNEQFF

d_call: TRBD2
v_call: TRBV7-2
j_call: TRBJ2-5
clone_size: NA
cdr3_nt: TGTGCCAGCAGCTCAACTAGCGGGGGGCACCAAGAGACCCAGTACTTC
cdr3_aa: CASSSTSGGHQETQYF

d_call: TRBD2
v_call: TRBV6-1
j_call: TRBJ2-7
clone_size: NA
cdr3_nt: TGTGCCTCGAGGACTAGCGGGGGTTACGAGCAGTACTTC
cdr3_aa: CASRTSGGYEQYF

d_call: TRBD2
v_call: TRBV5-1
j_call: TRBJ2-7
clone_size: few
cdr3_nt: TGCGCCAGCAGCGGGGGACTAGCGGGGGCATACGAGCAGTACTTC
cdr3_aa: CASSGGLAGAYEQYF

d_call: NA
v_call: TRBV2
j_call: TRBJ2-5
clone_size: NA
cdr3_nt: TGTGCCAGCAGTGTGGGACAATCAAGGACCCCCCAAGAGACCCAGTACTTC
cdr3_aa: CASSVGQSRTPQETQYF

d_call: NA
v_call: TRBV29-1
j_call: TRBJ1-2
clone_size: few
cdr3_nt: TGCAGCGTTGAATTGGCCAATGGCTACACCTTC
cdr3_aa: CSVELANGYTF

d_call: NA
v_call: TRBV29-1
j_call: TRBJ1-2
clone_size: few
cdr3_nt: TGCAGCGTTGAAGATCTGGGGGCGAATGGCTACACCTTC
cdr3_aa: CSVEDLGANGYTF

d_call: TRBD2
v_call: TRBV2
j_call: TRBJ2-1
clone_size: NA
cdr3_nt: TGTGCCATTCTAGCGGGGCCACGTAATGAGCAGTTCTTC
cdr3_aa: CAILAGPRNEQFF

d_call: NA
v_call: TRBV18
j_call: TRBJ2-7
clone_size: NA
cdr3_nt: TGTGCCAGCTCTCATGGACAGGGACTAACCTACGAGCAGTACTTC
cdr3_aa: CASSHGQGLTYEQYF

d_call: TRBD2
v_call: TRBV5-6
j_call: TRBJ2-5
clone_size: NA
cdr3_nt: TGTGCCAGCAGCTTGGCGGGGGGCCAAGAGACCCAGTACTTC
cdr3_aa: CASSLAGGQETQYF

d_call: TRBD1
v_call: TRBV4-1
j_call: TRBJ1-1
clone_size: few
cdr3_nt: TGCGCCAGCAGCAGGGGGCGGAGCACTGAAGCTTTCTTT
cdr3_aa: CASSRGRSTEAFF

d_call: TRBD1
v_call: TRBV6-5
j_call: TRBJ2-2
clone_size: few
cdr3_nt: TGTGCCAGCAGTTATAGGACAGGGGAAGGCACCGGGGAGCTGTTTTTT
cdr3_aa: CASSYRTGEGTGELFF

d_call: TRBD1
v_call: TRBV27
j_call: TRBJ2-6
clone_size: few
cdr3_nt: TGTGCCAGCAGCGGACAGGTCCACGGGGCCAACGTCCTGACTTTC
cdr3_aa: CASSGQVHGANVLTF